The text below deals with one T cell receptor beta chain. The authors' processing: Reference gene primer amplification gave nucleated cell count estimates. The repertoire was sequenced with immunoSEQ multiplex PCR; TCRdb's copy has only in-frame clones and lacks some. V and J calls and clone size follow that table, whereas D and trimming were derived from the DNA. The sample shows around 620,000 clones, over 80% of them seen only once. The source of the sample is a study of blood T cell repertoires in COVID-19. Study as a whole: Researchers got acute and convalescent COVID-19 samples from the United States, Italy and Spain. The analysed material was cDNA or gDNA that came from T cells, B-cell-depleted T cells, or PBMCs.

The CDR3 length is 14 residues. Germline CDR1 is MNHEY and CDR2 is SMNVEV (reference sequence). The V gene end was trimmed by 6 bases and the J gene end by 3 bases; junction bases not matched to a gene: 7. The chain recombines TRBV27 with TRBJ1-2; 7 bases match TRBD1. Sequencing used peripheral blood. The source is a woman aged 18 to 35 with acute or convalescent COVID-19. The CDR3 sequence: CASRETGMHYGYTF. CDR3 sequence (DNA): TGTGCCAGCAGAGAGACAGGGATGCACTATGGCTACACCTTC.